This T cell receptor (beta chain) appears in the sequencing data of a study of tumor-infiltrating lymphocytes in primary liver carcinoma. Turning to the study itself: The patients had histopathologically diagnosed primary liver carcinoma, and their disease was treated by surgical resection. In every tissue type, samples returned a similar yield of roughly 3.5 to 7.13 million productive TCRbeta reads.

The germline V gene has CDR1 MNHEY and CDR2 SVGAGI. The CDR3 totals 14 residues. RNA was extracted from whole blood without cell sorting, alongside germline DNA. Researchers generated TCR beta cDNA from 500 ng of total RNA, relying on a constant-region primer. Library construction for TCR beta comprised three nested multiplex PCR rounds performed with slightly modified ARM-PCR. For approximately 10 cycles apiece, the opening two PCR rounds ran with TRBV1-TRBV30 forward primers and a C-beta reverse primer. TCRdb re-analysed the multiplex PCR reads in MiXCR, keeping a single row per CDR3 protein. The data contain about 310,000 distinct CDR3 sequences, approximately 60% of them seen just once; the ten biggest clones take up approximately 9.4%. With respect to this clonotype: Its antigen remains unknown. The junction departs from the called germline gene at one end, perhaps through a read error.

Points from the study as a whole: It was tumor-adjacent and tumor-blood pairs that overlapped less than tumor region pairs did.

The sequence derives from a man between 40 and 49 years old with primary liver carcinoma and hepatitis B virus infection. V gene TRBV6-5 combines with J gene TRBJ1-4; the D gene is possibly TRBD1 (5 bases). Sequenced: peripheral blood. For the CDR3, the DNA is TGTGTCAGCAGTTACGACAGAGGGAGGGAAAAACCGTTTTTT. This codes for CVSSYDRGREKPFF.